This TCR beta chain was sequenced during a study of blood T cells in healthy people across ages. For the second PCR, which ran for about 6 to 11 cycles, a sample-barcoded 5' primer and a J-beta primer mix were used. Every sample returned 2.5 million or more CDR3-containing paired-end reads. Using its own MiXCR run on the 5' RACE reads, TCRdb lists one record per CDR3 protein. The sample yields 720,000 or so distinct CDR3 sequences, about 43% seen once. With respect to this clonotype: What it binds is not known.

Study results and caveats: From one million sequenced T cells, diversity estimates were lower bounds. A roughly linear age-dependent decrease characterized TCR beta diversity per million T cells. Higher diversity and more naive CD4+ cells were features of long-lived donors, compared to aged donors.

This clonotype was sampled from an elderly man in good health. Source material: blood.

CDR3 sequence reads: CSAQGMRETQYF. The CDR3 nucleotides read TGCAGCGCTCAGGGGATGAGGGAGACCCAGTACTTC. This chain uses TRBV29-1 with TRBJ2-5; possible D gene TRBD1, 6 bases. This CDR3 spans 12 amino acids. In germline, CDR1 is SQVTM, CDR2 ANQGSEA. V was shortened by 7 bases and J by 5 bases, with 14 bases between the two germline ends.